The text below deals with one TCR beta chain. Trimming cost V 0 bases and J 8 bases, with 20 bases left between them. The CDR3 runs to 17 residues. CDR1 LGHNT and CDR2 FRNRAP come from the germline V gene. The data stem from a study of brain T cells in children with intractable seizures. Patients received at least one anti-epileptic drug before surgery. This table comes from immunoSEQ multiplex PCR, and its TCRdb copy is limited to in-frame clones, with some not included. Of tens of thousands of clones in the sample, under 95% were seen once. Material: peripheral blood, obtained at surgery. The source of this sequence is a boy between 10 and 17 years old with focal cortical dysplasia and intractable seizures. The V call is TRBV12-5, the J call TRBJ2-1, with D unclear. The CDR3 protein is CASGLVSGAPQYDEQFF. CDR3 bases: TGTGCTAGTGGTTTGGTGTCAGGAGCTCCCCAATACGATGAGCAGTTCTTC.